Each of the 27 T cell receptor beta chains below was sequenced from the same sample in a study of cytomegalovirus exposure and HLA in healthy donors listed by TCRdb under 2017. The protocol used for the library was the immunoSEQ multiplex PCR assay. For the multiplex PCR, a mixture combining 60 forward primers for TCR Vbeta segments and 13 reverse primers for TCR Jbeta segments was used. Sourced from immuneACCESS, this table was stored by TCRdb with only in-frame sequences that have V and J called. A share of the clones is absent; for the studies checked, an unresolved V gene accounts for under half, and the remainder has no known explanation. The sample table holds about 120,000 clones. The top ten hold roughly 3.5% of the sample. Sequenced sample: PBMCs. Every receptor here comes from a young man in good health and CMV-seronegative.

The chain is built from TRBV15 and TRBJ1-2, with D possibly matching TRBD1 (5 bases). The V gene lost 0 bases and the J gene lost 4 bases, with 12 bases spanning the gap. Germline V gives CDR1 LNHNV, CDR2 YYDKDF (reference sequence). The CDR3 covers 15 residues. The CDR3 DNA sequence: TGTGCCACCAGCAGAGAAGTTGACAGCGCCTATGGCTACACCTTC. Protein product: CATSREVDSAYGYTF.

The rearrangement links TRBV6-6 to TRBJ2-7, with 7 bases that match TRBD1. The V and J ends lost 4 bases and 2 bases, in that order; junction bases with no gene match: 11. Germline V gene data show CDR1 as MNHNY and CDR2 as SVGAGI (reference sequence). CDR3 length: 16 residues. CDR3 sequence (DNA): TGTGCCAGCAGTTCCTACAGGGGCATCAATACCTACGAGCAGTACTTC. Translated, it gives CASSSYRGINTYEQYF.

The chain combines TRBV7-2 with TRBJ2-5; tentatively, D is TRBD2 (5 bases). The end of the DNA is better explained by TRBJ2-7, so the J call may be wrong. There are 14 residues in the CDR3. In germline, CDR1 is SGHTA, CDR2 FQGNSA. The CDR3 protein is CASSSGPGHYEQYF. Here the CDR3 DNA reads TGTGCCAGCAGCAGCGGCCCGGGTCACTACGAGCAGTACTTC.

The CDR3 reads CASKQEPNTGELFF. As DNA, the CDR3 is TGTGCCAGTAAACAGGAGCCAAACACCGGGGAGCTGTTTTTT. This chain connects TRBV19 to TRBJ2-2; D may be TRBD1 (5 bases). CDR1 and CDR2 from the germline V gene are LNHDA and SQIVND (reference sequence). V lost 7 bases and J 2 bases, leaving 11 bases between the germline ends. This CDR3 comprises 14 residues.

This chain uses TRBV10-2 with TRBJ1-2; maybe TRBD1 (5 bases). This CDR3 has 14 residues. V was trimmed by 7 bases and J by 4 bases, leaving 16 bases between them. Germline assignment: CDR1 WSHSY and CDR2 SAAADI. This CDR3 reads CASTLMGQLYGYTF. For the CDR3, the DNA is TGCGCCAGCACTCTAATGGGGCAGCTCTATGGCTACACCTTC.

The chain couples TRBV7-3 to TRBJ1-6, with 7 bases that match TRBD1. The CDR3 has 15 residues. Germline loops: CDR1 SGHTA, CDR2 FQGTGA. The ends lost 0 bases at V and 8 bases at J; junction bases unmatched: 4. Here the CDR3 reads CASSLTSRGYSPLHF. Here the CDR3 DNA reads TGTGCCAGCAGCTTAACAAGCAGGGGGTATTCACCCCTCCACTTT.

The chain uses TRBV10-3 and TRBJ1-5; 9 bases align to TRBD1. The CDR3 consists of 14 residues. Germline loops: CDR1 ENHRY, CDR2 SYGVKD. V gave up 6 bases and J gave up 4 bases; unmatched junction bases: 4. The CDR3 DNA reads TGTGCCATCAGGGCCGGGACAGGGAATCAGCCCCAGCATTTT. Its translation is CAIRAGTGNQPQHF.

The V and J genes are TRBV6-1 and TRBJ2-2; D unclear. Germline loops: CDR1 MNHNS, CDR2 SASEGT. Between the trimmed V and J ends, which lost 2 bases and 2 bases, there was a span of 9 bases. CDR3 length equals 15 residues. CDR3 bases: TGTGCCAGCAGTGAATATGGCCGAAACACCGGGGAGCTGTTTTTT. Residues: CASSEYGRNTGELFF.

This chain links TRBV6-6 with TRBJ2-2, with TRBD1 identical over 7 bases. The V and J ends lost 5 bases and 1 base, in that order; junction bases with no gene match: 4. Looked up from germline, CDR1 is MNHNY and CDR2 is SVGAGI (reference sequence). The CDR3 length is 15 residues. The chain's CDR3 is CASSPGTVNTGELFF. The CDR3, as DNA: TGTGCCAGCAGTCCCGGGACAGTGAACACCGGGGAGCTGTTTTTT.

This sequence joins TRBV6-1 and TRBJ2-7; 15 bases align to TRBD2. Looked up from germline, CDR1 is MNHNS and CDR2 is SASEGT. This CDR3 comprises 18 residues. V lost 4 bases and J lost 9; bases outside the gene matches: 16. For the CDR3, the DNA is TGTGCCAGCAGTGGCATCCCGGGACTAGCGGGGGGCCAATCCTGGCAGTACTTC. This encodes CASSGIPGLAGGQSWQYF.

The chain combines TRBV6-4 with TRBJ2-3; perhaps TRBD2 as D (6 bases). CDR1 MRHNA and CDR2 SNTAGT come from the germline V gene. V gave up 3 bases and J gave up 1 base, with 14 bases separating them. The CDR3 contains 16 residues. DNA of the CDR3: TGTGCCAGCAGTGATTTCTGGACTAACGGCACAGATACGCAGTATTTT. Translation: CASSDFWTNGTDTQYF.

The rearrangement joins TRBV27 to TRBJ2-7; 9 bases are a match to TRBD2. V trimming: 2 bases; J trimming: 2 bases; junction bases outside the gene matches: 4. The germline CDR1 and CDR2 sequences are MNHEY and SMNVEV (reference sequence). The CDR3 spans 15 residues. In DNA form, the CDR3 reads TGTGCCAGCAGTTTAGGGGTAGCGGGGGCCTACGAGCAGTACTTC. Protein product: CASSLGVAGAYEQYF.

V and J are TRBV6-1 and TRBJ1-2; TRBD1 matches 9 bases. CDR1 and CDR2 from the germline V gene are MNHNS and SASEGT. The CDR3 covers 16 residues. V gave up 4 bases and J gave up 2 bases; unmatched junction bases: 8. The DNA for the CDR3 is TGTGCCAGCAGTGGACTTGGGACAGGGAAGAACTATGGCTACACCTTC. Translation: CASSGLGTGKNYGYTF.

The rearrangement uses TRBV28 and TRBJ2-7; D unresolved. Germline V gives CDR1 MDHEN, CDR2 SYDVKM. V shed 3 bases and J shed 2 bases, with 8 bases lying between them. The CDR3 contains 13 residues. The CDR3 here is CASSLLAAYEQYF. CDR3 DNA: TGTGCCAGCAGTTTGCTGGCAGCCTACGAGCAGTACTTC.

The rearrangement links TRBV5-6 to TRBJ2-5, with D possibly TRBD1 on 6 matching bases. The J call could be wrong; TRBJ2-7 is a better fit for the DNA end. The CDR3 spans 13 residues. Germline V gives CDR1 SGHDT, CDR2 YYEEEE. The CDR3 loop is CASSPGQPYEQYF. For the CDR3, the DNA is TGTGCCAGCAGCCCTGGACAGCCCTACGAGCAGTACTTC.

The V gene is TRBV5-6, the J gene TRBJ2-4; D is unclear. V was trimmed by 1 base and J by 0 bases, leaving 11 bases between them. Germline loops: CDR1 SGHDT, CDR2 YYEEEE. The CDR3 has 16 amino acids. The CDR3 loop reads CASSLIPTLAKNIQYF. The CDR3 nucleotides read TGTGCCAGCAGCTTGATACCTACCCTAGCCAAAAACATTCAGTACTTC. Complete variable domain (other parts from reference TRBV5-6 and TRBJ2-4): DAGVTQSPTHLIKTRGQQVTLRCSPKSGHDTVSWYQQALGQGPQFIFQYYEEEERQRGNFPDRFSGHQFPNYSSELNVNALLLGDSALYLCASSLIPTLAKNIQYFGAGTRLSVL.

The chain couples TRBV5-1 to TRBJ1-6; D remains ambiguous. The germline V and J ends were trimmed by 2 bases and 6 bases, with 12 bases remaining between them. Germline V gene data show CDR1 as SGHRS and CDR2 as YFSETQ. The CDR3 contains 15 residues. In nucleotides, the CDR3 is TGCGCCAGCAGCTTAGAAATAGGAGGTAATTCACCCCTCCACTTT. Translating it yields CASSLEIGGNSPLHF.

The chain joins TRBV7-2 to TRBJ1-1, with 9 bases fitting TRBD1. J gave up 2 bases and V 6 bases, and 4 bases lay outside the gene matches. Germline CDR1 and CDR2: SGHTA and FQGNSA. The CDR3 runs to 14 residues. CDR3 coding DNA: TGTGCCAGCAGTTTCACAGGGGGCAACACTGAAGCTTTCTTT. It is translated as CASSFTGGNTEAFF.

Concerning this clone itself: The same CDR3 is also encoded by other DNA sequences in this sample. The gene calls are TRBV18 and TRBJ1-2; 10 positions match TRBD1. The CDR3 contains 13 residues. The germline V gene encodes CDR1 KGHSH and CDR2 LQKENI. The J segment lost 6 bases and the V segment lost 3 bases, leaving 1 base of the junction unmatched. DNA of the CDR3: TGTGCCAGCTCACCCGGACAGGGGGATGGCTACACCTTC. This gives the protein CASSPGQGDGYTF. Complete variable domain (other parts from reference TRBV18 and TRBJ1-2): NAGVMQNPRHLVRRRGQEARLRCSPMKGHSHVYWYRQLPEEGLKFMVYLQKENIIDESGMPKERFSAEFPKEGPSILRIQQVVRGDSAAYFCASSPGQGDGYTFGSGTRLTVV.

The chain carries TRBV6-5 and TRBJ1-2, with 9 positions matching TRBD1. Looked up from germline, CDR1 is MNHEY and CDR2 is SVGAGI. This CDR3 has 14 residues. V dropped 2 bases and J dropped 5; count of bases not matched to a gene: 3. In nucleotides, the CDR3 is TGTGCCAGCAGTTACGGGGGGACAGGGTATGGCTACACCTTC. It specifies CASSYGGTGYGYTF.

The V and J genes are TRBV7-7 and TRBJ2-1; 8 nucleotides match TRBD1. CDR3 length equals 14 residues. V shed 5 bases, J shed 4 bases, and the junction held 4 bases outside the gene matches. Germline values: CDR1 SSHAT, CDR2 FNYEAQ (reference sequence). CDR3 nucleotides: TGTGCCAGCAGCCCACAGGGGGAGTACAATGAGCAGTTCTTC. It specifies CASSPQGEYNEQFF.

The CDR3 DNA follows: TGTGCCAGTAGTATACGGGCCCGGACAGGGTATAATTCACCCCTCCACTTT. Its translation is CASSIRARTGYNSPLHF. The chain couples TRBV19 to TRBJ1-6; 8 nucleotides align to TRBD1. The germline CDR1 and CDR2 sequences are LNHDA and SQIVND (reference sequence). The CDR3 extends over 17 amino acids. After removal of 2 bases from V and 4 bases from J, the junction contained 7 bases not matched to a gene.

The chain employs TRBV2 and TRBJ1-3; 9 bases are shared with TRBD1. The germline gives CDR1 SNHLY, CDR2 FYNNEI. Trimming at V came to 8 bases and at J to 8 bases, leaving 7 bases not matched to a gene. The CDR3 extends over 13 amino acids. The CDR3 DNA follows: TGTGCCAGCTGCGGACAGGGGAGACACACCATATATTTT. This translates into CASCGQGRHTIYF.

CDR3 sequence reads: CASSLGHRAQPQHF. In DNA, the CDR3 is TGTGCCAGCAGTCTAGGGCACAGGGCGCAGCCCCAGCATTTT. The V and J genes are TRBV7-2 and TRBJ1-5; a possible D gene is TRBD1 (6 bases). The germline V and J ends were trimmed by 6 bases and 7 bases, with 16 bases remaining between them. This CDR3 has 14 amino acids. CDR1 SGHTA and CDR2 FQGNSA come from the germline V gene.

The V and J genes are TRBV6-5 and TRBJ2-5; weak D call: TRBD2 (5 bases). CDR3 length equals 15 residues. V was cut by 7 bases and J by 2 bases, with 17 bases left in between. Germline lookup yields CDR1 MNHEY and CDR2 SVGAGI. DNA for the CDR3: TGTGCCAGCACTTTTACTCACCGGGGACAAGAGACCCAGTACTTC. Translated, it gives CASTFTHRGQETQYF.

J is TRBJ1-2 and V is TRBV5-4; 7 bases line up with TRBD1. From germline, CDR1 is SGHNT and CDR2 YYREEE (reference sequence). The CDR3 has 15 amino acids. V trimming: 5 bases; J trimming: 0 bases; junction bases outside the gene matches: 7. The CDR3 nucleotides are TGTGCCAGCAGAAGACAGGGTCCAGCTAACTATGGCTACACCTTC. Protein: CASRRQGPANYGYTF.

As to this clone: Distinct nucleotide sequences in the sample also encode this CDR3. This chain uses TRBV7-8 with TRBJ2-5, with TRBD2 matching 15 bases. Germline V CDR1 and CDR2: SGHVS, FQNEAQ. The V gene end was trimmed by 3 bases and the J gene end by 2 bases; junction bases not matched to a gene: 1. This CDR3 spans 16 amino acids. CDR3 loop: CASSLGLAGGQETQYF. CDR3 coding DNA: TGTGCCAGCAGCTTGGGACTAGCGGGGGGTCAAGAGACCCAGTACTTC.